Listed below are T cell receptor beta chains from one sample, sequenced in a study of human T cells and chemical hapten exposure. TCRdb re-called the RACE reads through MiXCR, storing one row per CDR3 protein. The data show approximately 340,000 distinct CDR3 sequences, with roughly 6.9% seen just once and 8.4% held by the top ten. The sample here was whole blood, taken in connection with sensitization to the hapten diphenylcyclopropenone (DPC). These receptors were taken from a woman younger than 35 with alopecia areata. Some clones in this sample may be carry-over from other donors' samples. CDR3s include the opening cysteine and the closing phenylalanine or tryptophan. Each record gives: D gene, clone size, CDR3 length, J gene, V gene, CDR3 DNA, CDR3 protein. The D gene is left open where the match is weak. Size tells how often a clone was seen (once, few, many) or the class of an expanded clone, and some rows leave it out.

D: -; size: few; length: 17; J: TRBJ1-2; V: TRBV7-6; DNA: TGTGCCAGCAGCCCGTTGGGAGAACAGAGGTCGAACTATGGCTACACCTTC; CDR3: CASSPLGEQRSNYGYTF
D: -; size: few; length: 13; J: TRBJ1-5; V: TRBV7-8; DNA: TGTGCCAGCAGCCAAGAGGGGTACCAGCCCCAGCATTTT; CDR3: CASSQEGYQPQHF
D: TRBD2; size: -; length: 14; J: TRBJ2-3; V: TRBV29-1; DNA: TGCAGCGTTGAAAGGCGGGGGTTCGGTGATACGCAGTATTTT; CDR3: CSVERRGFGDTQYF
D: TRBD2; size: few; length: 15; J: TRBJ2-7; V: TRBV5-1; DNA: TGCGCCAGCAGCCCGCTAGCGGGGAAGTCCTACGAGCAGTACTTC; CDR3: CASSPLAGKSYEQYF
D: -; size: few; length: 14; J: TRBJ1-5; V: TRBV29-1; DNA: TGCAGCGTGGTAGAAGGGGGTCGAGATCAGCCCCAGCATTTT; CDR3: CSVVEGGRDQPQHF
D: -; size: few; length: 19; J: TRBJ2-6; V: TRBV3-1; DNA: TGTGCCAGCAGCCAACCTTCCTGGGACGGACACTCTGGGGCCAACGTCCTGACTTTC; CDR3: CASSQPSWDGHSGANVLTF
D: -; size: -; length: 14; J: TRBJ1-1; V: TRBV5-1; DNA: TGCGCCAGCAGCCCAGACAGTACGAACACTGAAGCTTTCTTT; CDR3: CASSPDSTNTEAFF
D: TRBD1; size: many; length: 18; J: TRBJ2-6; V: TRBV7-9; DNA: TGTGCCAGCAGCTCAGGACAGGGCCTTAGCAACGGGGCCAACGTCCTGACTTTC; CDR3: CASSSGQGLSNGANVLTF
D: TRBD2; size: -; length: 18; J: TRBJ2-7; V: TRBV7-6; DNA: TGTGCCAGCAGCCTCGCGGTGGGACTAGCGGGGGGGCCCAACGAGCAGTACTTC; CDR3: CASSLAVGLAGGPNEQYF
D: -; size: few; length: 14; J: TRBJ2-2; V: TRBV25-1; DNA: TGTGCCAGCGGGTCCGGGATAAACACCGGGGAGCTGTTTTTT; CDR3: CASGSGINTGELFF
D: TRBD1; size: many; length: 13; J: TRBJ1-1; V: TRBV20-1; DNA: TGCAGTGCGAGCAGGGGGGTTGGGACTGAAGCTTTCTTT; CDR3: CSASRGVGTEAFF
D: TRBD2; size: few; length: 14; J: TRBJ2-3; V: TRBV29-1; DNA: TGCAGCGTCCGGGGGACTAGGGGTTCAGATACGCAGTATTTT; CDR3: CSVRGTRGSDTQYF
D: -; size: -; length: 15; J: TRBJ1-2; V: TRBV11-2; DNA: TGTGCCAGCAGCTTAGTTCCCGAGAACGCCTATGGCTACACCTTC; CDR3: CASSLVPENAYGYTF
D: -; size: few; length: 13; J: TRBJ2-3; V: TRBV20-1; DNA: TGCAGTGCTATGCGGCAGGGCACAGATACGCAGTATTTT; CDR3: CSAMRQGTDTQYF
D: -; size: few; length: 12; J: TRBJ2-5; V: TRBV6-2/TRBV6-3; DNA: TGTGCCAGCAAGCGCGGGCCCGAGACCCAGTACTTC; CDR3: CASKRGPETQYF
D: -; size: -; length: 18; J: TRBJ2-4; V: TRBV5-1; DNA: TGCGCCAGCAGCTTGGTCTCCAGGGGCCATATAGCCAAAAACATTCAGTACTTC; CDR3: CASSLVSRGHIAKNIQYF
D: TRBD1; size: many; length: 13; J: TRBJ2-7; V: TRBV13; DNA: TGTGCCAGCAGCTGGGGACAGGGCTACGAGCAGTACTTC; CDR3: CASSWGQGYEQYF
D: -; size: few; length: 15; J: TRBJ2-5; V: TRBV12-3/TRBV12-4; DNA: TGTGCCAGCACCCAAACGGACTACTTCCAAGAGACCCAGTACTTC; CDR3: CASTQTDYFQETQYF
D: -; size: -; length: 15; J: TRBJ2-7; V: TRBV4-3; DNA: TGCGCCAGCAGCCAAGATAGGGACGGATCCTACGAGCAGTACTTC; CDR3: CASSQDRDGSYEQYF
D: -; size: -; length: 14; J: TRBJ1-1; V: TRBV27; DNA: TGTGCCAGCCATGACAGTCGCCGTGGGACTGAAGCTTTCTTT; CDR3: CASHDSRRGTEAFF
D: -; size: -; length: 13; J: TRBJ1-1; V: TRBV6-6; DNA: TGTGCCAGCAGTTACGAGGTATGGGTGGAAGCTTTCTTT; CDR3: CASSYEVWVEAFF
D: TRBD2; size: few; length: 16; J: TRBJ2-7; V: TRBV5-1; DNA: TGCGCCAGCAGCTGGGAGCCTAGCGGGGGACAATACGAGCAGTACTTC; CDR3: CASSWEPSGGQYEQYF